The next 12 T cell receptor beta chains were all read from a single sample in a study of chemoradiotherapy in HPV16-positive cancers. Method: immunoSEQ multiplex PCR; TCRdb's copy keeps in-frame clones and lacks some. The sample records more than 20,000 clones, approximately 92% being singletons. The sample here was blood, taken from a patient who underwent chemoradiotherapy. Every receptor here comes from a human donor with HPV-associated anogenital cancer.

The chain is built from TRBV20-1 and TRBJ1-2; D remains ambiguous. V shed 7 bases and J shed 1 base, with 7 bases lying between them. This CDR3 is built from 11 residues. The germline gives CDR1 DFQATT, CDR2 SNEGSKA (reference sequence). CDR3 sequence: CSVMINYGYTF. The CDR3 coding sequence is TGCAGTGTTATGATTAACTATGGCTACACCTTC.

This chain uses TRBV6-5 with TRBJ2-3; tentatively, D is TRBD1 or TRBD2 (5 bases each). Germline V gives CDR1 MNHEY, CDR2 SVGAGI. V was pared by 2 bases and J by 4 bases, with 10 bases between. CDR3 length: 14 residues. The CDR3 reads CASSYLRGSDTQYF. The CDR3 bases are TGTGCCAGCAGTTACCTCCGGGGCTCAGATACGCAGTATTTT.

V usage is TRBV28 and J usage is TRBJ2-3, with 7 bases that match TRBD2. The CDR3 sequence is 14 residues long. After removal of 5 bases from V and 7 bases from J, the junction contained 9 bases not matched to a gene. The V gene's germline CDR1 is MDHEN and CDR2 SYDVKM. The CDR3 loop is CASSKGGRANTQYF. The CDR3 DNA is TGTGCCAGCAGTAAGGGAGGGAGGGCGAATACGCAGTATTTT.

The CDR3 sequence is CASSLAQGSEAFF. For the CDR3, the DNA is TGTGCCAGCAGCTTAGCGCAGGGCTCTGAAGCTTTCTTT. The chain combines TRBV7-9 with TRBJ1-1, with a tentative D call TRBD1 (5 bases). The CDR3 consists of 13 residues. The germline V gene encodes CDR1 SEHNR and CDR2 FQNEAQ (reference sequence). V lost 0 bases and J 6 bases, leaving 8 bases between the germline ends.

The genes are TRBV29-1 and TRBJ2-5; D gene uncertain. The CDR3 length is 12 residues. Trimming stripped 2 bases from V and 5 bases from J, with 9 bases between. Germline values: CDR1 SQVTM, CDR2 ANQGSEA. The CDR3 sequence is CSVETRFETQYF. DNA for the CDR3: TGCAGCGTTGAAACCCGATTTGAGACCCAGTACTTC.

The chain is built from TRBV7-9 and TRBJ2-2, with D maybe TRBD1 (6 bases). V lost 3 bases, J lost 4 bases, and 18 bases lay in between. The germline V gene has CDR1 SEHNR and CDR2 FQNEAQ (reference sequence). The CDR3 spans 17 residues. The CDR3 nucleotides are TGTGCCAGCAGCTTGTGGGGCCTCCAAGGGGGCACCGGGGAGCTGTTTTTT. Its protein is CASSLWGLQGGTGELFF.

The chain uses TRBV12-5 and TRBJ1-2; the match to TRBD1 covers 9 bases. V trimming: 1 base; J trimming: 3 bases; junction bases outside the gene matches: 6. Looked up from germline, CDR1 is LGHNT and CDR2 is FRNRAP. CDR3 length: 16 residues. DNA for the CDR3: TGTGCTAGTGGTTTGGGGTGGACAGGGGTTGACTATGGCTACACCTTC. Translation gives CASGLGWTGVDYGYTF.

This chain links TRBV9 with TRBJ2-5, with D perhaps TRBD1 (6 bases). Per the germline V gene, CDR1 is SGDLS and CDR2 is YYNGEE. V was shortened by 2 bases and J by 4 bases, with 18 bases between the two germline ends. The CDR3 has 16 residues. The CDR3 DNA follows: TGTGCCAGCAGCGTTATTGGAACAGGGTACTCAGAGACCCAGTACTTC. This codes for CASSVIGTGYSETQYF.

Here the CDR3 reads CASSADRGRTGELFF. The CDR3 DNA reads TGTGCCAGCAGCGCAGACAGGGGGCGAACCGGGGAGCTGTTTTTT. V gene TRBV7-2 combines with J gene TRBJ2-2, with TRBD1 matching over 10 bases. V lost 5 bases to trimming and J lost 5 bases; unmatched junction nucleotides: 5. The germline V gene has CDR1 SGHTA and CDR2 FQGNSA. The CDR3 has 15 residues. The variable domain in full, with the rest retrieved from reference TRBV7-2 and TRBJ2-2, is GAGVSQSPSNKVTEKGKDVELRCDPISGHTALYWYRQSLGQGLEFLIYFQGNSAPDKSGLPSDRFSAERTGGSVSTLTIQRTQQEDSAVYLCASSADRGRTGELFFGEGSRLTVL.

The V gene is TRBV5-1, the J gene TRBJ1-3, with 9 bases lining up with TRBD1. J was trimmed by 4 bases and V by 0 bases; bases with no gene match: 5. This CDR3 contains 16 residues. Germline V gene sequence: CDR1 SGHRS, CDR2 YFSETQ. The CDR3 nucleotides are TGCGCCAGCAGCTTGGCTGGGACAGGGTACGGAAACACCATATATTTT. Translating gives CASSLAGTGYGNTIYF.

This sequence joins TRBV5-1 and TRBJ1-2; D not resolved. The germline V gene has CDR1 SGHRS and CDR2 YFSETQ. This CDR3 has 14 amino acids. V was clipped by 3 bases and J by 5 bases, with 14 bases between them. The CDR3: CASSSQTGGYGYTF. DNA of the CDR3: TGCGCCAGCAGCTCCCAGACGGGAGGGTATGGCTACACCTTC.

This sequence joins TRBV6-4 and TRBJ2-3; 7 bases match TRBD2. The CDR3 covers 15 residues. Germline V lookup: CDR1 MRHNA, CDR2 SNTAGT. V dropped 3 bases and J dropped 3; count of bases not matched to a gene: 6. CDR3 coding DNA: TGTGCCAGCAGTGAGGCTAGCGGAAGGACAGATACGCAGTATTTT. Translated, it gives CASSEASGRTDTQYF.